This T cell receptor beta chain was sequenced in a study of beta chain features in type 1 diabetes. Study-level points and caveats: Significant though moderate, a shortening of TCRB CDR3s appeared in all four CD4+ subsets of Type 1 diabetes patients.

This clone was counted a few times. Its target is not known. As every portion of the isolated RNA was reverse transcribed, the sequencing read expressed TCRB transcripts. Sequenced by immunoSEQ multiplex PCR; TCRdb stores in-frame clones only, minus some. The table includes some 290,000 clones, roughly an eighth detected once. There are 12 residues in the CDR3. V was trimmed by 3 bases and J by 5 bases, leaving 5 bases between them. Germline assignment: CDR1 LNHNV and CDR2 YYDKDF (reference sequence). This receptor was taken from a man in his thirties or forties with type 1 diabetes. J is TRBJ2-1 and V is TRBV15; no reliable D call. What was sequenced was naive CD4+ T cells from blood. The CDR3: CATSSLHNEQFF. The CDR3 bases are TGTGCCACCAGCAGTCTCCACAATGAGCAGTTCTTC. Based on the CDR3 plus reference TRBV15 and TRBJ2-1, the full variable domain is DAMVIQNPRYQVTQFGKPVTLSCSQTLNHNVMYWYQQKSSQAPKLLFHYYDKDFNNEADTPDNFQSRRPNTSFCFLDIRSPGLGDTAMYLCATSSLHNEQFFGPGTRLTVL.